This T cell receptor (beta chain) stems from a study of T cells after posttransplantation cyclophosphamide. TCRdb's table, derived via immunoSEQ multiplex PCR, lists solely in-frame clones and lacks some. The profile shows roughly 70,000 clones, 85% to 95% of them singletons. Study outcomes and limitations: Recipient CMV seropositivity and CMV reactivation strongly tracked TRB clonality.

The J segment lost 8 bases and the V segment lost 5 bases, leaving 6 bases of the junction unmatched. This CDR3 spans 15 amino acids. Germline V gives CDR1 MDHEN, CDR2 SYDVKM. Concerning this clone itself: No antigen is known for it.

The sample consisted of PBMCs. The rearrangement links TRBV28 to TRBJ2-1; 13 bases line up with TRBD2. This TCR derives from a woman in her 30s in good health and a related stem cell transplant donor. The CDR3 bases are TGTGCCAGCAGTCGACTAGCGGGGGGTTTGTATGAGCAGTTCTTC. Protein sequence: CASSRLAGGLYEQFF.